Each of the 19 T cell receptor beta chains below was sequenced from the same sample in a study of OX40 agonist ivuxolimab in advanced cancers. This table comes from immunoSEQ multiplex PCR, and its TCRdb copy is limited to in-frame clones, with some not included. The data show under 90,000 clones, 75% to 90% seen once. The sequences come from CD4+ or CD8+ T cells sorted from blood, collected in a trial of the OX40 agonist ivuxolimab. Source of these receptors: an adult with an advanced solid tumor such as melanoma, head and neck, liver or kidney cancer.

This clone was counted only a few times. V usage is TRBV6-5 and J usage is TRBJ1-1; TRBD1 matches at 8 bases. The CDR3 length is 13 residues. Germline V CDR1 and CDR2: MNHEY, SVGAGI. V lost 9 bases, J lost 1 base, and 4 bases stayed unmatched. The CDR3 nucleotides read TGTGCCAGTCGACAGGGGCCGAACACTGAAGCTTTCTTT. As protein: CASRQGPNTEAFF.

This chain connects TRBV9 to TRBJ2-1, with a possible D match to TRBD2 (6 bases). The CDR3 contains 15 residues. Germline CDR1 is SGDLS and CDR2 is YYNGEE. Trimming removed 0 bases from V and 8 bases from J, with 15 bases in between. The CDR3 sequence: CASSVGTIFQDEQFF. The CDR3 coding sequence is TGTGCCAGCAGCGTAGGGACTATATTCCAGGATGAGCAGTTCTTC. The full variable domain, in which reference TRBV9 and TRBJ2-1 provide the parts outside the CDR3, is DSGVTQTPKHLITATGQRVTLRCSPRSGDLSVYWYQQSLDQGLQFLIQYYNGEERAKGNILERFSAQQFPDLHSELNLSSLELGDSALYFCASSVGTIFQDEQFFGPGTRLTVL.

The chain is built from TRBV11-2 and TRBJ2-3; D not certain. The length of the CDR3 is 14 residues. Trimming cost V 2 bases and J 0 bases, with 6 bases left between them. Germline V CDR1 and CDR2: SGHAT, FQNNGV. The DNA for the CDR3 is TGTGCCAGCAGCTTAACTGCTAGCACAGATACGCAGTATTTT. This translates into CASSLTASTDTQYF.

The chain is built from TRBV19 and TRBJ2-5; 8 bases match TRBD1. V was clipped by 3 bases and J by 2 bases; unmatched bases: 8. Per germline, CDR1 LNHDA and CDR2 SQIVND (reference sequence). This CDR3 is 16 amino acids long. In DNA form, the CDR3 reads TGTGCCAGTAGTATGGGGGGACAGGTCGTACAAGAGACCCAGTACTTC. Its translation is CASSMGGQVVQETQYF.

The rearrangement links TRBV27 to TRBJ1-2; possible D gene TRBD1, 5 bases. The CDR3 runs 17 residues. V was clipped by 7 bases and J by 11 bases, with 32 bases between them. From germline, CDR1 is MNHEY and CDR2 SMNVEV (reference sequence). This CDR3 reads CASKAERMVGLAEGYTF. As DNA, the CDR3 is TGTGCCAGCAAGGCCGAGCGGATGGTGGGGTTGGCGGAGGGGTACACCTTC.

The chain couples TRBV7-2 to TRBJ2-7; D is unclear. Germline V lookup: CDR1 SGHTA, CDR2 FQGNSA. The CDR3 totals 12 residues. Trimming shortened V by 3 bases and J by 5 bases, and 8 bases separated the two germline ends. DNA for the CDR3: TGTGCCAGCAGCTTGTGGCCGAACGAGCAGTACTTC. Protein: CASSLWPNEQYF.

The chain employs TRBV2 and TRBJ2-5; TRBD1 might be the D (6 bases). This CDR3 has 13 amino acids. Germline CDR1 reads SNHLY; CDR2 reads FYNNEI. With 5 bases removed from V and 4 bases from J, the gap between germline ends came to 11 bases. This CDR3 reads CASSTGTIETQYF. The CDR3 region has the DNA TGTGCCAGCAGTACCGGGACAATAGAGACCCAGTACTTC.

The chain combines TRBV6-6 with TRBJ2-2; D is perhaps TRBD1 (6 bases). Trimming pared 6 bases from V and 7 bases from J, leaving 15 bases between. Germline CDR1 and CDR2: MNHNY and SVGAGI (reference sequence). The CDR3 runs 14 residues. The CDR3 nucleotides read TGTGCCAGCAGCCGGACAGTTAGGAGCGGGGAGCTGTTTTTT. It translates to CASSRTVRSGELFF.

The CDR3 loop is CASSPGTVRNYGYTF. CDR3 bases: TGTGCCAGCTCACCAGGGACCGTACGGAACTATGGCTACACCTTC. The rearrangement uses TRBV18 and TRBJ1-2, with a weak D call TRBD1 (5 bases). The CDR3 covers 15 residues. Trimming shortened V by 2 bases and J by 2 bases, and 12 bases separated the two germline ends. Germline CDR1 KGHSH, CDR2 LQKENI.

The chain couples TRBV5-1 to TRBJ1-1; D gene unclear. The CDR3 runs 13 residues. From germline, CDR1 is SGHRS and CDR2 YFSETQ. Trimming removed 1 base from V and 1 base from J, with 5 bases in between. CDR3 sequence reads: CASSLKGNTEAFF. The DNA for the CDR3 is TGCGCCAGCAGCTTGAAAGGGAACACTGAAGCTTTCTTT. The full variable domain, its missing parts supplied by reference TRBV5-1 and TRBJ1-1, is KAGVTQTPRYLIKTRGQQVTLSCSPISGHRSVSWYQQTPGQGLQFLFEYFSETQRNKGNFPGRFSGRQFSNSRSEMNVSTLELGDSALYLCASSLKGNTEAFFGQGTRLTVV.

This chain joins TRBV5-1 and TRBJ1-6; the D gene is possibly TRBD1 (5 bases). V lost 0 bases, J lost 8 bases, and 12 bases lay in between. The germline CDR1 and CDR2 sequences are SGHRS and YFSETQ. This CDR3 contains 15 residues. The CDR3 spells CASSLGQGGDSPLHF. The CDR3 DNA follows: TGCGCCAGCAGCTTGGGTCAGGGAGGGGATTCACCCCTCCACTTT.

The V gene is TRBV5-1, the J gene TRBJ1-2, with D possibly matching TRBD1 (5 bases). Germline-derived CDR1 and CDR2 are SGHRS and YFSETQ. This CDR3 has 14 amino acids. Trimming left V 1 base short and J 4 bases short, with 11 bases between. This CDR3 reads CASSLSGNGYGYTF. CDR3 coding DNA: TGCGCCAGCAGCTTGTCAGGGAATGGCTATGGCTACACCTTC.

This chain joins TRBV10-2 and TRBJ2-5, with 7 bases aligning to TRBD1. There are 13 residues in the CDR3. Germline trimming cut 6 bases from V and 3 bases from J; bases unmatched to any gene: 4. CDR1 and CDR2 (germline): WSHSY, SAAADI. CDR3 residues: CASRVGGEETQYF. The CDR3 nucleotides are TGCGCCAGCAGGGTAGGGGGCGAAGAGACCCAGTACTTC.

This clone was detected only once. V is TRBV2 and J is TRBJ1-2; no clear D. Germline values: CDR1 SNHLY, CDR2 FYNNEI. The CDR3 has 14 amino acids. Trimming stripped 3 bases from V and 4 bases from J, with 12 bases between. In DNA, the CDR3 is TGTGCCAGCAGTGATCCGAGACCGAGCTATGGCTACACCTTC. Amino acids: CASSDPRPSYGYTF.

This clone turned up a few times. Other DNA variants within this sample encode the same CDR3. The gene calls are TRBV5-1 and TRBJ2-5; 11 bases are a match to TRBD1. Germline lookup yields CDR1 SGHRS and CDR2 YFSETQ. The V gene end was trimmed by 4 bases and the J gene end by 0 bases; junction bases not matched to a gene: 5. This CDR3 spans 16 amino acids. This CDR3 is CASSGGTGGYQETQYF. CDR3 bases: TGCGCCAGCAGCGGCGGGACAGGGGGGTACCAAGAGACCCAGTACTTC.

The chain has TRBV5-1 and TRBJ2-3; the match to TRBD2 covers 10 bases. Germline assignment: CDR1 SGHRS and CDR2 YFSETQ. The CDR3 runs 17 residues. Trimming cost V 0 bases and J 4 bases; bases outside gene matches: 8. CDR3 amino acids: CASSLEASGSGADTQYF. The CDR3 nucleotides read TGCGCCAGCAGCTTGGAGGCTAGCGGGAGTGGAGCAGATACGCAGTATTTT.

J is TRBJ2-2 and V is TRBV11-2; D gene ambiguous. CDR1 is SGHAT and CDR2 is FQNNGV in the germline V gene. This CDR3 has 13 amino acids. V lost 0 bases to trimming and J lost 6 bases, with 5 bases between them. The chain's CDR3 is CASSLDLSGELFF. The CDR3 DNA follows: TGTGCCAGCAGCTTAGATCTATCCGGGGAGCTGTTTTTT. Looking up the rest from reference TRBV11-2 and TRBJ2-2 gives the full variable domain: EAGVAQSPRYKIIEKRQSVAFWCNPISGHATLYWYQQILGQGPKLLIQFQNNGVVDDSQLPKDRFSAERLKGVDSTLKIQPAKLEDSAVYLCASSLDLSGELFFGEGSRLTVL.

In its sample, this clone was seen once. CDR3 bases: TGTGCCAGCAGTGATAGACCCGGATCCTACGAGCAGTACTTC. Translation gives CASSDRPGSYEQYF. The V and J genes are TRBV2 and TRBJ2-7, with D uncertain. This CDR3 region has 14 residues. Germline V CDR1 and CDR2: SNHLY, FYNNEI. V was cut by 3 bases and J by 1 base, with 10 bases left in between.

DNA of the CDR3: TGTGCCAGCAGTTTATCGGGGCATCAGCCCCAGCATTTT. This encodes CASSLSGHQPQHF. The V gene is TRBV28, the J gene TRBJ1-5; a weak D match, TRBD1 (5 bases). The V gene's germline CDR1 is MDHEN and CDR2 SYDVKM. The ends were cut back, 1 base at V and 5 bases at J, with 6 bases in the middle. This CDR3 region has 13 residues. Drawing the rest from reference TRBV28 and TRBJ1-5, the complete variable domain is DVKVTQSSRYLVKRTGEKVFLECVQDMDHENMFWYRQDPGLGLRLIYFSYDVKMKEKGDIPEGYSVSREKKERFSLILESASTNQTSMYLCASSLSGHQPQHFGDGTRLSIL.